Sequencing of this T cell receptor beta chain was carried out in a study of T-cell reconstitution after alpha-beta-depleted transplantation in children. At least ten counts were recorded for this clonotype. This CDR3 comprises 15 residues. Trimming took 9 bases from V and 4 from J; bases not matched to a gene: 13. The germline gives CDR1 ENHRY, CDR2 SYGVKD. A library of TCRbeta sequences, prepared with unique molecular identifiers, was generated. TCRdb recomputed calls from the PCR reads with MiXCR, one row per CDR3 protein. Of some 490,000 distinct CDR3 sequences in the sample, around an eighth were seen once.

The material sequenced was PBMCs from the stem cell graft donor, taken from the stem cell graft. This TCR derives from a human donor who donated a stem cell graft to a child with combined immunodeficiency. This chain joins TRBV10-3 and TRBJ2-3; TRBD2 agrees at 7 bases. CDR3 nucleotides: TGTGCCATAGGTTCAACGGGGGGAATGGCAGATACGCAGTATTTT. This codes for CAIGSTGGMADTQYF.